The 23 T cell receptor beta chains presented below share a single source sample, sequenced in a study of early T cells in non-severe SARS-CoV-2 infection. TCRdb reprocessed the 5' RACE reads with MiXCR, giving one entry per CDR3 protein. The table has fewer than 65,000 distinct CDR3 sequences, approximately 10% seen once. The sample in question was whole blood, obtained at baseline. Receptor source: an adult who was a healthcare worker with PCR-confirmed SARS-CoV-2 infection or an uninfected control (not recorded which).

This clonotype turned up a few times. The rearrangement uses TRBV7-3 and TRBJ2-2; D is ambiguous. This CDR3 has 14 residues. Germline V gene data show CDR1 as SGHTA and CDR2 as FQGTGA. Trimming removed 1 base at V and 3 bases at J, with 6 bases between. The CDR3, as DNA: TGTGCCAGCAGCTTAATGTCTGACACCGGGGAGCTGTTTTTT. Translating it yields CASSLMSDTGELFF.

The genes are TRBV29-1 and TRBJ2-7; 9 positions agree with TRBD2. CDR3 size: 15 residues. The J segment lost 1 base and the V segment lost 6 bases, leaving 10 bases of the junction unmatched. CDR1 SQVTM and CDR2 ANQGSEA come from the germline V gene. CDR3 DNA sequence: TGCAGCGTCGCTGGGGCGGGGGGGCCATCCTACGAGCAGTACTTC. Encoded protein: CSVAGAGGPSYEQYF.

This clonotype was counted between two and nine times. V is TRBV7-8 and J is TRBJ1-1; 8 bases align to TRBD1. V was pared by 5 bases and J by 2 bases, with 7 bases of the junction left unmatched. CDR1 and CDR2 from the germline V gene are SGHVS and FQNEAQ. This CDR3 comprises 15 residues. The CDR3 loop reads CASSPDRALNTEAFF. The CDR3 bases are TGTGCCAGCAGCCCGGACAGGGCCCTAAACACTGAAGCTTTCTTT.

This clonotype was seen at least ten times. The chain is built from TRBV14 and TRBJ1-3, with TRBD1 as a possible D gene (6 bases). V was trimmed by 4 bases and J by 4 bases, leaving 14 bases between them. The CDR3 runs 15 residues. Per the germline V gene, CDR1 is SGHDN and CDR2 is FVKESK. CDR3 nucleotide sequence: TGTGCCAGCAGCCTCCTACAGGGAACCGGAAACACCATATATTTT. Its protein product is CASSLLQGTGNTIYF.

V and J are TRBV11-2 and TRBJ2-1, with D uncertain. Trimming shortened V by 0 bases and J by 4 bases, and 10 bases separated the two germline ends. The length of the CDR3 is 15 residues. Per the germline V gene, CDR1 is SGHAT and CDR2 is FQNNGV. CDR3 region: CASSLELSPYNEQFF. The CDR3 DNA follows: TGTGCCAGCAGCTTAGAACTCTCCCCTTACAATGAGCAGTTCTTC. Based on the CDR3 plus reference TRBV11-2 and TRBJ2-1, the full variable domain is EAGVAQSPRYKIIEKRQSVAFWCNPISGHATLYWYQQILGQGPKLLIQFQNNGVVDDSQLPKDRFSAERLKGVDSTLKIQPAKLEDSAVYLCASSLELSPYNEQFFGPGTRLTVL.

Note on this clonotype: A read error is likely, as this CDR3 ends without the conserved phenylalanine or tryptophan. CDR3 DNA sequence: TGCAGTGCTCCGGGAGATAGCGATGAGCAGTTCTCC. Translated, it gives CSAPGDSDEQFS. This chain links TRBV20-1 with TRBJ2-1; D is possibly TRBD2 (6 bases). CDR1 and CDR2 from the germline V gene are DFQATT and SNEGSKA (reference sequence). The CDR3 contains 12 residues. The V gene lost 5 bases and the J gene lost 8 bases, with 13 bases spanning the gap.

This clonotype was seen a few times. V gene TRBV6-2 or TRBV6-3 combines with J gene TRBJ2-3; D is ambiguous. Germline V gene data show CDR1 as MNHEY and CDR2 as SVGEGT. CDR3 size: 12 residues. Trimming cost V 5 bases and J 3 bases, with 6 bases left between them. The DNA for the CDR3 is TGTGCCAGCAGTGCAACAACAGATACGCAGTATTTT. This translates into CASSATTDTQYF.

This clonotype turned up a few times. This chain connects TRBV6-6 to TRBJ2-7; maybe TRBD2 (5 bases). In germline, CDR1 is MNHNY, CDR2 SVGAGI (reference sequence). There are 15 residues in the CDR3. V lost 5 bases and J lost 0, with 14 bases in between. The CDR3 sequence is CASSHQRGRSYEQYF. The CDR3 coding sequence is TGTGCCAGCAGTCACCAACGGGGTCGCTCCTACGAGCAGTACTTC.

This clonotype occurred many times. The CDR3 is CASRKSTDTQYF. The DNA for the CDR3 is TGTGCCAGCAGGAAGAGCACAGATACGCAGTATTTT. This chain connects TRBV6-5 to TRBJ2-3; D call uncertain. The V gene lost 6 bases and the J gene lost 0 bases, with 4 bases spanning the gap. The germline V gene encodes CDR1 MNHEY and CDR2 SVGAGI. The CDR3 contains 12 residues.

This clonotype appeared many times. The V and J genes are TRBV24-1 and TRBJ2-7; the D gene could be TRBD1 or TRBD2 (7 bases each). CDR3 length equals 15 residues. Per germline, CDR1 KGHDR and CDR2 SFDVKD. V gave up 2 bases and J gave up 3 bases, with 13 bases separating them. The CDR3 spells CATSDSGGAHYEQYF. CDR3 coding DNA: TGTGCCACCAGTGATTCAGGGGGGGCACACTACGAGCAGTACTTC.

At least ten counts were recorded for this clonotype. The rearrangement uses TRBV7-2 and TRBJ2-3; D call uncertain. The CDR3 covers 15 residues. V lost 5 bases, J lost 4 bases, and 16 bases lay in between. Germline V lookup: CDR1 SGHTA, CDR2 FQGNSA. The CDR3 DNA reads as TGTGCCAGCAGCCGCCCCAGCCCTAGGGCAGATACGCAGTATTTT. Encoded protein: CASSRPSPRADTQYF.

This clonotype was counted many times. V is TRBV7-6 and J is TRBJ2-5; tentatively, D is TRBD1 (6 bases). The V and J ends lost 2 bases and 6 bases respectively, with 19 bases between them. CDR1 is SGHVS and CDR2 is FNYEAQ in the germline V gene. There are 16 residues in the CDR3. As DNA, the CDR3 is TGTGCCAGCAGCTTACATTGGACAGATAGCCCACAGACCCAGTACTTC. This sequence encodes CASSLHWTDSPQTQYF.

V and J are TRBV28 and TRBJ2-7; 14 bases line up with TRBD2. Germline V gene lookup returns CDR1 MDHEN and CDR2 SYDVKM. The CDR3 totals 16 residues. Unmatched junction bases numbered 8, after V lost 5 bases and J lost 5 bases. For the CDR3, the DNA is TGTGCCAGCAGTATCGGGACTAGCGGGAGCAACCACGAGCAGTACTTC. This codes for CASSIGTSGSNHEQYF.

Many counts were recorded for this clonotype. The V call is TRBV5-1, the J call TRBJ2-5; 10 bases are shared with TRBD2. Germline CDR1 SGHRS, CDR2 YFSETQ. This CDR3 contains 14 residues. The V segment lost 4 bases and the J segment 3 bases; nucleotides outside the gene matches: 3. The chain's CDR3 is CASSILAGKETQYF. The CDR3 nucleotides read TGCGCCAGCAGCATACTAGCGGGGAAAGAGACCCAGTACTTC.

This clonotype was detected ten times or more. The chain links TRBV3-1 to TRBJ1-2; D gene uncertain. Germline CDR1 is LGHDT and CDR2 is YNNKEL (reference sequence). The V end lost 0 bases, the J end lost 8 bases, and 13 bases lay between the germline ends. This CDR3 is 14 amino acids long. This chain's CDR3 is CASSQDSRDSGYTF. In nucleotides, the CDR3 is TGTGCCAGCAGCCAAGATAGTCGAGACTCAGGCTACACCTTC. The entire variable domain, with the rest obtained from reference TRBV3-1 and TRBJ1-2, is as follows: DTAVSQTPKYLVTQMGNDKSIKCEQNLGHDTMYWYKQDSKKFLKIMFSYNNKELIINETVPNRFSPKSPDKAHLNLHINSLELGDSAVYFCASSQDSRDSGYTFGSGTRLTVV.

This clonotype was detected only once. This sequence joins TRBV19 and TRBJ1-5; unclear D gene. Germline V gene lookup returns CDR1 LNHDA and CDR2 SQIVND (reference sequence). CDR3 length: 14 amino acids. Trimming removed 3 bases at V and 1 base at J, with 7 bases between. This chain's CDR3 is CASSMERSNQPQHF. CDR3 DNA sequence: TGTGCCAGTAGTATGGAACGGAGCAATCAGCCCCAGCATTTT.

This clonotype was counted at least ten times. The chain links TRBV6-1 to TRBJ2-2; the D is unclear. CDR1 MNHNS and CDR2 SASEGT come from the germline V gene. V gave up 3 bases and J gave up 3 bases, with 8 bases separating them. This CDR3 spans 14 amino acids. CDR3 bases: TGTGCCAGCAGTGACAGCGACGACACCGGGGAGCTGTTTTTT. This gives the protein CASSDSDDTGELFF.

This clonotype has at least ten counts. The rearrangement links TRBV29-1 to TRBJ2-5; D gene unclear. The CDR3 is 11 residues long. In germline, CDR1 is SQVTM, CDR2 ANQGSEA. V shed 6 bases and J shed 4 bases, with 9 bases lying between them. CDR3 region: CSVSPRETQYF. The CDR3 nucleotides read TGCAGCGTGTCCCCGAGAGAGACCCAGTACTTC.

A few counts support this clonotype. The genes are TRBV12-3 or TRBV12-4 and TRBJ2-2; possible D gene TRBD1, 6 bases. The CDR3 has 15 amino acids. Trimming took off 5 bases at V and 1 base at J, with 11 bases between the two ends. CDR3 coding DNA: TGTGCCAGCAGTCGGCCGGGACAGAACACCGGGGAGCTGTTTTTT. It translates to CASSRPGQNTGELFF.

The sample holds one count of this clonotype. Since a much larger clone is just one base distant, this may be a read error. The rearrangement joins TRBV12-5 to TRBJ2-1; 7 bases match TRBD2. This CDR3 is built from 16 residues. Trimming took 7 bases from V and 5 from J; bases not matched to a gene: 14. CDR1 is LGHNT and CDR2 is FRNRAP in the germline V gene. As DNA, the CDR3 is TGTGCTAGTGCCCTTGGAACGGGAGGACCCAACAATGAGCAGTTCTTC. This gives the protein CASALGTGGPNNEQFF.

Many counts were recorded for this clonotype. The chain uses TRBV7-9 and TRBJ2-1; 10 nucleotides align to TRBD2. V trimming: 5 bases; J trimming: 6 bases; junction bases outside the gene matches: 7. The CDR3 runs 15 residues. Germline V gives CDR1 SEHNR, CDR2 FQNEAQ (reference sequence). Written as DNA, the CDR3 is TGTGCCAGCAGCCCCGGAACTAGCGGGACCAATGAGCAGTTCTTC. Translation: CASSPGTSGTNEQFF.

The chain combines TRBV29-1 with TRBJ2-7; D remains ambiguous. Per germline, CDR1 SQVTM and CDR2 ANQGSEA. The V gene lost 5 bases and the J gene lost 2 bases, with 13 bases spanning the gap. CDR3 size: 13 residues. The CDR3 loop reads CSVTTLRAYEQYF. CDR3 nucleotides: TGCAGCGTTACCACCCTTAGAGCCTACGAGCAGTACTTC.

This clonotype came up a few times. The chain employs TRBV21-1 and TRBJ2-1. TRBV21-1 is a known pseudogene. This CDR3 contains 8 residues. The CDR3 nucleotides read TGTGCCAGCCGTGAGCAGTTCTTC. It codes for CASREQFF.